This T cell receptor (beta chain) came from a study of tumor-infiltrating lymphocytes in primary liver carcinoma. Whole-study context: There were roughly 3.65 to 8 million productive TCRbeta reads per sample, a yield similar across tissue types. Regarding the study as a whole: Only around 7-24% of top clones occurred in all five tumor regions.

Starting material for RNA and DNA co-extraction consisted of about 17-32 mg of unsorted bulk tissue. Tumor samples all exceeded 90% viable tumor cells. This clonotype was detected once. The antigen is undetermined. Researchers generated TCR beta cDNA from around 510 ng of total RNA, relying on a constant-region primer. The TCR beta library was amplified through three nested multiplex PCR rounds in a modified ARM-PCR procedure. Forward primers for TRBV1-TRBV30 and a C-beta reverse primer served the first two PCR rounds, at around 9 cycles each. TCRdb fed the multiplex PCR reads into MiXCR, producing one record per CDR3 protein. This sample has over 95,000 distinct CDR3 sequences, with 55% to 70% found just once. This CDR3 region has 14 residues. The V and J ends lost 3 bases and 1 base, in that order; junction bases with no gene match: 2. Germline CDR1 is SGHVS and CDR2 is FQNEAQ.

The source is a woman aged 60-70 years with primary liver carcinoma and hepatitis B virus infection. Sequenced: liver tumor tissue from sampling region 5. The subset was: tumor region T5, tumor centre. The V and J genes are TRBV7-8 and TRBJ2-7; 8 bases are a match to TRBD2. CDR3 bases: TGTGCCAGCAGCTTGACTAGCGATTCCTACGAGCAGTACTTC. Encoded protein: CASSLTSDSYEQYF.